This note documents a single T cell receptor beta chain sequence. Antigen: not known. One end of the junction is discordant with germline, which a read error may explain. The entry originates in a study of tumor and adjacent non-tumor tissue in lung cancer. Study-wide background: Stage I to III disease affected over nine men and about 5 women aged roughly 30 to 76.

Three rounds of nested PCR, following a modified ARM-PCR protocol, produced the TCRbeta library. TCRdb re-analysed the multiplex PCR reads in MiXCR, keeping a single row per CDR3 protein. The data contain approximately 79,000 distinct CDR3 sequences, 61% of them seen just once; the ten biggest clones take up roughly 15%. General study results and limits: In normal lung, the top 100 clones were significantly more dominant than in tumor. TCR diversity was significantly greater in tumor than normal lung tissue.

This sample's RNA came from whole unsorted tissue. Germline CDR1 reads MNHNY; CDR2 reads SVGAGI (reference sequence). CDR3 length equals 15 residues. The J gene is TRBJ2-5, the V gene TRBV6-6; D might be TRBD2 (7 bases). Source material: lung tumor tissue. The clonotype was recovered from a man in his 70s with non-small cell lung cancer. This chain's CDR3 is CASSTRGVGGETQYF. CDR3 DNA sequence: TGTGCCAGCAGTACAAGAGGGGTAGGGGGGGAGACCCAATACTTC.